These 5 T cell receptor beta chains were sequenced from one sample in a study of a mutant IDH1 vaccine in newly diagnosed glioma (dated by TCRdb to the early 2020s). Library method: the immunoSEQ multiplex PCR assay. Drawn from immuneACCESS, this table holds only the in-frame rearrangements with V and J called that TCRdb kept. Clones are partly lost; checked studies trace under half to an unresolved V gene and leave the rest unexplained. The sample has around 82,000 clones on record, roughly four fifths of them singletons. The ten largest clones take up 5% to 5.5% of the sample. This sample's time point label indicates: baseline, week 1 (first vaccination visit). The label giving this sample's treatment or condition can be read as: pre-vaccination baseline after standard-of-care therapy. Sequencing was performed on PBMCs, taken from a glioma patient treated with radiotherapy, temozolomide or both. The source of these receptors is a man in his forties or fifties with glioma. Some clones in this sample may be carry-over from other donors' samples.

This clone has more than one count but fewer than ten. The rearrangement uses TRBV30 and TRBJ1-1; a weak D match, TRBD1 (5 bases). CDR1 and CDR2 from the germline V gene are GTSNPN and SVGIG (reference sequence). Trimming took 4 bases from V and 1 from J, leaving 7 bases between them. The CDR3 runs to 12 residues. The CDR3 reads CAWTGWNTEAFF. The CDR3 DNA reads as TGTGCCTGGACAGGGTGGAACACTGAAGCTTTCTTT.

The V gene is TRBV6-6, the J gene TRBJ2-3, with a possible D match to TRBD2 (5 bases). The germline V and J ends were trimmed by 9 bases and 2 bases, with 18 bases remaining between them. The CDR3 extends over 15 amino acids. CDR1 and CDR2 from the germline V gene are MNHNY and SVGAGI (reference sequence). CDR3 DNA: TGTGCCAGTTACAAGGAGCGGAAGCTCACAGATACGCAGTATTTT. Translating it yields CASYKERKLTDTQYF.

This clone has only one observation. The chain couples TRBV2 to TRBJ2-5; 10 bases are a match to TRBD2. Germline CDR1 reads SNHLY; CDR2 reads FYNNEI. The CDR3 is 15 residues long. V was pared by 6 bases and J by 4 bases, with 8 bases of the junction left unmatched. The CDR3 DNA reads as TGTGCCAGCAGCGATCTTAGCGGGGGGCGAGAGACCCAGTACTTC. It specifies CASSDLSGGRETQYF.

The rearrangement uses TRBV19 and TRBJ1-5; 7 nucleotides match TRBD1. The junction had 7 bases not matched to a gene; V was cut back by 8 bases and J by 6 bases. Germline V lookup: CDR1 LNHDA, CDR2 SQIVND (reference sequence). The CDR3 consists of 13 residues. CDR3 in amino acids: CASLGQAGQPQHF. In DNA, the CDR3 is TGTGCCAGTTTAGGACAGGCCGGTCAGCCCCAGCATTTT. Together with reference TRBV19 and TRBJ1-5, the CDR3 gives the full variable domain: DGGITQSPKYLFRKEGQNVTLSCEQNLNHDAMYWYRQDPGQGLRLIYYSQIVNDFQKGDIAEGYSVSREKKESFPLTVTSAQKNPTAFYLCASLGQAGQPQHFGDGTRLSIL.

The J gene is TRBJ2-4, the V gene TRBV30, with 9 nucleotides matching TRBD1. The germline gives CDR1 GTSNPN, CDR2 SVGIG (reference sequence). The CDR3 spans 17 residues. J gave up 3 bases and V 0 bases, and 9 bases lay outside the gene matches. CDR3 loop: CAWSVRNRGLLKNIQYF. The DNA of the CDR3 is TGTGCCTGGAGTGTACGTAACAGGGGGCTTCTCAAAAACATTCAGTACTTC.